Presented here are 30 T cell receptor beta chains from one specimen sequenced in a study of cytomegalovirus exposure and HLA in healthy donors. The PCR ran on 60 Vbeta and 13 Jbeta primers. The method was immunoSEQ multiplex PCR; TCRdb's version includes in-frame clones alone and lacks a portion of them. The top ten hold 0.95% to 1.1% of the sample, which has 150,000 to 200,000 clones, around 77% seen once. The sample taken for sequencing was PBMCs. These receptors all come from a woman aged 40 to 55 in good health and CMV-seronegative.

The chain employs TRBV11-2 and TRBJ1-5, with 7 bases identical to TRBD1. With V trimmed by 5 bases and J by 2 bases, 3 bases remained unmatched. The CDR3 sequence is 14 residues long. Germline V CDR1 and CDR2: SGHAT, FQNNGV. The CDR3 DNA follows: TGTGCCAGCAGCGGGGACAGCCGCAATCAGCCCCAGCATTTT. Translation gives CASSGDSRNQPQHF.

The chain carries TRBV7-2 and TRBJ2-3, with 7 bases identical to TRBD2. V was clipped by 3 bases and J by 5 bases; unmatched bases: 14. CDR3 length: 17 residues. The germline V gene encodes CDR1 SGHTA and CDR2 FQGNSA. CDR3: CASSFRSSGTMVDTQYF. The CDR3 coding sequence is TGTGCCAGCAGCTTTAGGTCTAGCGGTACAATGGTAGATACGCAGTATTTT.

V usage is TRBV2 and J usage is TRBJ2-1, with 10 positions matching TRBD2. The CDR3 covers 15 residues. V dropped 6 bases and J dropped 10; count of bases not matched to a gene: 12. CDR1 is SNHLY, CDR2 FYNNEI, per germline. The CDR3 DNA is TGTGCCAGCAGCAAGAGACTAGCGGGCCAATGGGAGCAGTTCTTC. Its protein product is CASSKRLAGQWEQFF.

This rearrangement joins TRBV19 to TRBJ1-4; D perhaps matches TRBD1 (5 bases). V was clipped by 10 bases and J by 3 bases, with 15 bases between them. This CDR3 is 14 amino acids long. Germline lookup yields CDR1 LNHDA and CDR2 SQIVND (reference sequence). The chain's CDR3 is CATSPQASNEKLFF. Written as DNA, the CDR3 is TGTGCCACCTCCCCACAGGCCTCTAATGAAAAACTGTTTTTT.

The genes are TRBV27 and TRBJ2-7, with 7 bases matching TRBD1. Trimming took 3 bases from V and 7 from J; bases not matched to a gene: 9. CDR1 is MNHEY and CDR2 is SMNVEV in the germline V gene (reference sequence). This CDR3 comprises 14 residues. The CDR3 protein is CASSFGTVTGEQYF. DNA of the CDR3: TGTGCCAGCAGTTTCGGGACAGTCACAGGGGAGCAGTACTTC.

The gene calls are TRBV27 and TRBJ2-7, with TRBD2 matching 11 bases. The CDR3 has 14 residues. The ends lost 5 bases at V and 2 bases at J; junction bases unmatched: 2. Germline values: CDR1 MNHEY, CDR2 SMNVEV (reference sequence). CDR3 residues: CASSPSGRTYEQYF. Written as DNA, the CDR3 is TGTGCCAGCAGTCCTAGCGGGAGGACCTACGAGCAGTACTTC.

The V gene is TRBV28, the J gene TRBJ2-1; 9 nucleotides align to TRBD1. The CDR3 consists of 15 residues. With V trimmed by 5 bases and J by 1 base, 3 bases remained unmatched. Germline CDR1 MDHEN, CDR2 SYDVKM. This CDR3 reads CASSPGTGSYNEQFF. CDR3 DNA sequence: TGTGCCAGCAGTCCCGGGACAGGGTCCTACAATGAGCAGTTCTTC.

This sequence joins TRBV29-1 and TRBJ1-5; D gene unclear. This CDR3 has 13 residues. Germline V lookup: CDR1 SQVTM, CDR2 ANQGSEA. V lost 3 bases and J 7 bases, leaving 13 bases between the germline ends. The DNA for the CDR3 is TGCAGCGTTGAGGAGGGTAGCGGACAGCCCCAGCATTTT. Protein: CSVEEGSGQPQHF.

The table lists this clone with a count of one. The chain couples TRBV6-1 to TRBJ2-3; 8 nucleotides line up with TRBD2. CDR1 and CDR2 from the germline V gene are MNHNS and SASEGT. After removal of 10 bases from V and 6 bases from J, the junction contained 6 bases not matched to a gene. This CDR3 has 12 amino acids. CDR3 coding DNA: TGTGCCACCACCCGGGGGGGGGATACGCAGTATTTT. This translates into CATTRGGDTQYF.

The CDR3 DNA is TGTGCCAGCACCCCTTCTTTGACCGGGGAGCTGTTTTTT. This encodes CASTPSLTGELFF. The V call is TRBV2, the J call TRBJ2-2; D uncertain. Trimming pared 7 bases from V and 5 bases from J, leaving 11 bases between. This CDR3 is built from 13 residues. The V gene's germline CDR1 is SNHLY and CDR2 FYNNEI.

This chain joins TRBV2 and TRBJ2-5, with 9 bases matching TRBD1. This CDR3 contains 13 residues. From germline, CDR1 is SNHLY and CDR2 FYNNEI. The V and J ends lost 6 bases and 5 bases, in that order; junction bases with no gene match: 4. CDR3 DNA sequence: TGTGCCAGCAGGGACAGGGGTTATGAGACCCAGTACTTC. Translated, it gives CASRDRGYETQYF.

Only one count was recorded for this clone. The chain joins TRBV14 to TRBJ2-5; tentatively, D is TRBD2 (7 bases). The V end was cut by 6 bases, the J end by 3 bases, with 20 bases between. Germline V gene sequence: CDR1 SGHDN, CDR2 FVKESK. The CDR3 length is 16 residues. CDR3 coding DNA: TGTGCCAGCAGACGCAGCGGAGCGGGGACAAAAGAGACCCAGTACTTC. The encoded protein is CASRRSGAGTKETQYF.

V usage is TRBV28 and J usage is TRBJ2-1; TRBD2 agrees at 8 bases. This CDR3 is built from 19 residues. Germline assignment: CDR1 MDHEN and CDR2 SYDVKM. V lost 2 bases to trimming and J lost 5 bases; unmatched junction nucleotides: 17. DNA of the CDR3: TGTGCCAGCAGTTTACTCACGACGGGGGTTGGCGGGAGGAACAATGAGCAGTTCTTC. This translates into CASSLLTTGVGGRNNEQFF.

The J gene is TRBJ2-5, the V gene TRBV5-1, with TRBD1 as a possible D gene (5 bases). Germline V lookup: CDR1 SGHRS, CDR2 YFSETQ. The germline V and J ends were trimmed by 0 bases and 1 base, with 19 bases remaining between them. The CDR3 is made up of 18 amino acids. In DNA form, the CDR3 reads TGCGCCAGCAGCTTGGGGACCTCTTCAGGGTACGTCCAAGAGACCCAGTACTTC. This encodes CASSLGTSSGYVQETQYF.

The chain links TRBV25-1 to TRBJ1-4; D remains unclear. V lost 4 bases and J lost 0, with 9 bases in between. The CDR3 sequence is 15 residues long. The germline V gene has CDR1 MGHDK and CDR2 SYGVNS. The CDR3 loop reads CASSVLTTTNEKLFF. Here the CDR3 DNA reads TGTGCCAGCAGTGTATTAACTACAACTAATGAAAAACTGTTTTTT. Using reference TRBV25-1 and TRBJ1-4 for the parts outside the CDR3, the full variable domain is EADIYQTPRYLVIGTGKKITLECSQTMGHDKMYWYQQDPGMELHLIHYSYGVNSTEKGDLSSESTVSRIRTEHFPLTLESARPSHTSQYLCASSVLTTTNEKLFFGSGTQLSVL.

The chain is built from TRBV29-1 and TRBJ2-1; TRBD2 is a possible D gene (5 bases). The length of the CDR3 is 11 residues. V gave up 4 bases and J gave up 8 bases, with 9 bases separating them. Looked up from germline, CDR1 is SQVTM and CDR2 is ANQGSEA. The CDR3 sequence is CSVVGEDEQFF. The CDR3 DNA sequence: TGCAGCGTTGTGGGAGAGGATGAGCAGTTCTTC.

This sequence joins TRBV9 and TRBJ2-1; D might be TRBD1 (5 bases). V dropped 3 bases and J dropped 7 bases, with 11 bases sitting between them. The CDR3 consists of 13 residues. Germline V gives CDR1 SGDLS, CDR2 YYNGEE. The CDR3 DNA reads as TGTGCCAGCAGCGCAGTCAGACAGAATGAGCAGTTCTTC. Amino acid sequence: CASSAVRQNEQFF.

In its sample, this clone was seen a few times. The rearrangement uses TRBV11-3 and TRBJ2-1; D remains unclear. Germline CDR1 SGHNT, CDR2 YENEEA. The CDR3 runs to 14 residues. Trimming left V 4 bases short and J 9 bases short, with 16 bases between. The CDR3 sequence is CASSSGLSPAEQFF. The CDR3 DNA sequence: TGTGCCAGCAGCTCTGGGCTGTCCCCGGCTGAGCAGTTCTTC.

The V and J genes are TRBV19 and TRBJ1-5; D is ambiguous. V was cut by 6 bases and J by 2 bases, with 14 bases left in between. The germline CDR1 and CDR2 sequences are LNHDA and SQIVND (reference sequence). This CDR3 contains 15 residues. The CDR3 reads CASRPSGGRNQPQHF. The CDR3 DNA sequence: TGTGCCAGTAGGCCCTCGGGAGGCCGCAATCAGCCCCAGCATTTT.

The rearrangement links TRBV7-9 to TRBJ2-7, with 7 bases lining up with TRBD2. The CDR3 has 13 residues. From germline, CDR1 is SEHNR and CDR2 FQNEAQ (reference sequence). V lost 5 bases to trimming and J lost 6 bases; unmatched junction nucleotides: 7. The CDR3 sequence: CASSGGSAGEQYF. DNA for the CDR3: TGTGCCAGCAGCGGCGGGAGCGCAGGCGAGCAGTACTTC.

The chain has TRBV9 and TRBJ2-1, with 8 bases identical to TRBD2. CDR1 is SGDLS and CDR2 is YYNGEE in the germline V gene. The CDR3 contains 16 residues. With V trimmed by 0 bases and J by 8 bases, 10 bases remained unmatched. CDR3 sequence (DNA): TGTGCCAGCAGCGTAGCGGACGGGAGGGTCGGGGATGAGCAGTTCTTC. Its protein is CASSVADGRVGDEQFF.

The V and J genes are TRBV19 and TRBJ2-2; D is undetermined. Germline V gene sequence: CDR1 LNHDA, CDR2 SQIVND (reference sequence). The V end was cut by 1 base, the J end by 1 base, with 4 bases between. CDR3 length: 14 amino acids. CDR3 sequence reads: CASSIAGNTGELFF. Written as DNA, the CDR3 is TGTGCCAGTAGTATAGCGGGGAACACCGGGGAGCTGTTTTTT.

This chain connects TRBV5-1 to TRBJ2-5, with unresolved D. Germline V gene sequence: CDR1 SGHRS, CDR2 YFSETQ. The germline V and J ends were trimmed by 0 bases and 5 bases, with 11 bases remaining between them. The length of the CDR3 is 14 residues. The CDR3 DNA reads as TGCGCCAGCAGCTTGGTCGTGGGCACGGAGACCCAGTACTTC. This encodes CASSLVVGTETQYF.

A note on this clone: Its ends do not fully match the called genes, so a read error is possible. Written as DNA, the CDR3 is TGTGCCGGCAGCCTAAATTTACAGGGTGAGAATGGCTACACCTTC. It is translated as CAGSLNLQGENGYTF. The rearrangement uses TRBV7-8 and TRBJ1-2, with a possible D match to TRBD1 (6 bases). In germline, CDR1 is SGHVS, CDR2 FQNEAQ. The CDR3 is 15 residues long.

The rearrangement joins TRBV30 to TRBJ2-1; 8 bases line up with TRBD1. Germline trimming cut 4 bases from V and 2 bases from J; bases unmatched to any gene: 4. In germline, CDR1 is GTSNPN, CDR2 SVGIG (reference sequence). CDR3 length: 14 residues. The CDR3 region has the DNA TGTGCCTGGAAGACAGGGGTCCCCTACAATGAGCAGTTCTTC. This codes for CAWKTGVPYNEQFF.

This clone has just a few counts. The chain recombines TRBV30 with TRBJ2-1, with unresolved D. The V gene lost 2 bases and the J gene lost 7 bases, with 9 bases spanning the gap. This CDR3 has 12 amino acids. CDR1 GTSNPN and CDR2 SVGIG come from the germline V gene (reference sequence). CDR3 region: CAWSFSVNEQFF. The CDR3 DNA reads as TGTGCCTGGAGTTTTTCAGTGAATGAGCAGTTCTTC.

The rearrangement links TRBV11-1 to TRBJ2-3, with TRBD1 matching over 8 bases. CDR3 length: 15 amino acids. CDR1 SGHAT and CDR2 FQDESV come from the germline V gene (reference sequence). Unmatched junction bases numbered 6, after V lost 6 bases and J lost 1 base. CDR3 protein: CASSPDRGGTDTQYF. As DNA, the CDR3 is TGTGCCAGCAGTCCTGACAGGGGTGGCACAGATACGCAGTATTTT.

The chain couples TRBV5-6 to TRBJ1-6; 7 bases align to TRBD1. This CDR3 spans 15 amino acids. Germline CDR1 is SGHDT and CDR2 is YYEEEE. The ends lost 2 bases at V and 5 bases at J; junction bases unmatched: 4. The CDR3 sequence is CASSFWTGHNSPLHF. The CDR3 region has the DNA TGTGCCAGCAGCTTTTGGACAGGACATAATTCACCCCTCCACTTT.

The V gene is TRBV7-9, the J gene TRBJ2-7, with 11 bases identical to TRBD2. The length of the CDR3 is 15 residues. Looked up from germline, CDR1 is SEHNR and CDR2 is FQNEAQ (reference sequence). After removal of 0 bases from V and 6 bases from J, the junction contained 4 bases not matched to a gene. The CDR3 is CASSLATLAGGEQYF. CDR3 DNA sequence: TGTGCCAGCAGCTTAGCGACGCTAGCGGGAGGCGAGCAGTACTTC.

This chain connects TRBV10-3 to TRBJ2-1; 7 bases fit TRBD2. This CDR3 comprises 14 residues. Germline trimming cut 4 bases from V and 5 bases from J; bases unmatched to any gene: 5. Germline assignment: CDR1 ENHRY and CDR2 SYGVKD. The CDR3 protein is CAISGIAGNNEQFF. The DNA for the CDR3 is TGTGCCATCAGTGGTATAGCGGGCAACAATGAGCAGTTCTTC.